Shown below are 6 T cell receptor beta chains from a single sample sequenced in a study of cytomegalovirus exposure and HLA in healthy donors. Amplification used 60 Vbeta primers and 13 Jbeta primers. Assay: immunoSEQ multiplex PCR; the TCRdb copy retains only in-frame clones and omits some. The table for this sample gives just over 200,000 clones. Sequenced sample: PBMCs. All receptors come from a girl aged 2 to 9 in good health and CMV-seropositive.

The rearrangement links TRBV10-2 to TRBJ1-1; possibly TRBD1 for D (6 bases). Germline V CDR1 and CDR2: WSHSY, SAAADI. The CDR3 is 14 residues long. V lost 3 bases to trimming and J lost 5 bases, with 13 bases between them. The CDR3 DNA reads TGCGCCAGCAGTGATGAACAGGGTCGGACTGAAGCTTTCTTT. Residues: CASSDEQGRTEAFF.

The chain combines TRBV18 with TRBJ2-1; unclear D gene. The CDR3 runs to 13 residues. Germline CDR1 KGHSH, CDR2 LQKENI. Deletions cut 3 bases from V and 5 bases from J, with 8 bases between. Here the CDR3 DNA reads TGTGCCAGCTCACCCCAGGCCGACAATGAGCAGTTCTTC. This gives the protein CASSPQADNEQFF.

This chain uses TRBV27 with TRBJ2-1; 8 bases map to TRBD2. This CDR3 has 18 residues. CDR1 MNHEY and CDR2 SMNVEV come from the germline V gene (reference sequence). Trimming at V came to 4 bases and at J to 14 bases, leaving 25 bases not matched to a gene. CDR3 protein: CASSSQSGSGTRFYSEFF. CDR3 DNA: TGTGCCAGCAGTTCACAGTCTGGATCCGGGACTAGGTTTTATTCGGAGTTCTTC.

The chain combines TRBV19 with TRBJ1-4; D is possibly TRBD1 (5 bases). The CDR3 extends over 13 amino acids. The germline V gene encodes CDR1 LNHDA and CDR2 SQIVND (reference sequence). V lost 5 bases and J lost 7, with 11 bases in between. The CDR3 nucleotides read TGTGCCAGTAGTGCCCAGGGCGGTGAAAAACTGTTTTTT. Amino acid sequence: CASSAQGGEKLFF.

This sequence joins TRBV9 and TRBJ2-5, with D unresolved. The J call may be incorrect, as the DNA end agrees better with TRBJ2-7. This CDR3 region has 15 residues. Germline CDR1 is SGDLS and CDR2 is YYNGEE. CDR3 protein: CASSVDGGYSYEQYF. The CDR3 DNA reads as TGTGCCAGCAGCGTAGACGGCGGTTACTCCTACGAGCAGTACTTC.

The gene calls are TRBV28 and TRBJ1-2; 9 bases agree with TRBD1. Looked up from germline, CDR1 is MDHEN and CDR2 is SYDVKM. The CDR3 contains 13 residues. J was trimmed by 8 bases and V by 5 bases; bases with no gene match: 6. The CDR3 DNA reads TGTGCCAGCAGTAAACAGGGGGCGCCCGGCTACACCTTC. It codes for CASSKQGAPGYTF.